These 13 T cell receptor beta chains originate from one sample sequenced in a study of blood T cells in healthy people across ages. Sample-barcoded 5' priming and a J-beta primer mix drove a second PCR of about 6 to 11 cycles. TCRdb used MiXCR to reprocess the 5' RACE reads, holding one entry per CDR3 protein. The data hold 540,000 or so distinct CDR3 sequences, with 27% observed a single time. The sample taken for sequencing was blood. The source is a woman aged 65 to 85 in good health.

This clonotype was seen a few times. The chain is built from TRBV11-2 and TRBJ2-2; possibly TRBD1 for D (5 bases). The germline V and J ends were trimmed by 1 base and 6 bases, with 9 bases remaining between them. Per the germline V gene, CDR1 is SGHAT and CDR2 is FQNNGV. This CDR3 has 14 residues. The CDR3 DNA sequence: TGTGCCAGCAGCTTAGGAAGGGGCGCCGGGGAGCTGTTTTTT. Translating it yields CASSLGRGAGELFF.

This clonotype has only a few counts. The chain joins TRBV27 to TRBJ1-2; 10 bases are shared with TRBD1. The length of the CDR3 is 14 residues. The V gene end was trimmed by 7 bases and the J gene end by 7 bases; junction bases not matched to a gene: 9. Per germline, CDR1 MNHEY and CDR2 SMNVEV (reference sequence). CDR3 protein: CASNPTGGMSGYTF. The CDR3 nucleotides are TGTGCCAGCAACCCGACAGGGGGCATGAGTGGCTACACCTTC.

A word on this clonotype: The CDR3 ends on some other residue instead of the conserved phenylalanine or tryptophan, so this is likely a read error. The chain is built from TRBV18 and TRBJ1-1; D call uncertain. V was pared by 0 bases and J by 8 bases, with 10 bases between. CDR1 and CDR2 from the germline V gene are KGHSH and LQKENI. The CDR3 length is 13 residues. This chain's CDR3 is CASSPPTRQEAFL. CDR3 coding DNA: TGTGCCAGCTCACCACCGACACGGCAAGAAGCTTTCCTT.

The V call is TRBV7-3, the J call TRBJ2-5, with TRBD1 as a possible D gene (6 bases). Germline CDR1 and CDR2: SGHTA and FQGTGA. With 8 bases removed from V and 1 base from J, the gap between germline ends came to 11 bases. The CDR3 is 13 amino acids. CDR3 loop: CASARGGQETQYF. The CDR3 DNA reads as TGTGCCAGCGCCAGAGGGGGCCAAGAGACCCAGTACTTC.

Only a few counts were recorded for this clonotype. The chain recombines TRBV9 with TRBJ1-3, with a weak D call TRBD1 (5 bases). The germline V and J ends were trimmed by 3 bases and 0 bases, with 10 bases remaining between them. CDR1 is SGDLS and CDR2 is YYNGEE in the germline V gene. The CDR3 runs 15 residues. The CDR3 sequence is CASSGAGNSGNTIYF. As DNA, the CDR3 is TGTGCCAGCAGCGGGGCAGGGAACTCTGGAAACACCATATATTTT.

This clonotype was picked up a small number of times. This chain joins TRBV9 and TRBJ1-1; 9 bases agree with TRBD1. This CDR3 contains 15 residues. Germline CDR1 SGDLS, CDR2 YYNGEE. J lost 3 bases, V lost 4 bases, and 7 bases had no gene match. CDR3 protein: CASSPGTGLDTEAFF. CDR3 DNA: TGTGCCAGCAGCCCCGGGACAGGGTTGGACACTGAAGCTTTCTTT. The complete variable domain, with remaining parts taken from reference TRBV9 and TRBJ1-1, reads DSGVTQTPKHLITATGQRVTLRCSPRSGDLSVYWYQQSLDQGLQFLIQYYNGEERAKGNILERFSAQQFPDLHSELNLSSLELGDSALYFCASSPGTGLDTEAFFGQGTRLTVV.

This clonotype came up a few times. CDR3 in amino acids: CASSPTGAPNQPQHF. The CDR3 nucleotides are TGTGCCAGCTCCCCTACAGGGGCCCCCAATCAGCCCCAGCATTTT. The chain couples TRBV18 to TRBJ1-5; 7 bases match TRBD1. The CDR3 runs to 15 residues. The germline V gene encodes CDR1 KGHSH and CDR2 LQKENI. V was clipped by 6 bases and J by 3 bases; unmatched bases: 8. Together with reference TRBV18 and TRBJ1-5, the CDR3 gives the full variable domain: NAGVMQNPRHLVRRRGQEARLRCSPMKGHSHVYWYRQLPEEGLKFMVYLQKENIIDESGMPKERFSAEFPKEGPSILRIQQVVRGDSAAYFCASSPTGAPNQPQHFGDGTRLSIL.

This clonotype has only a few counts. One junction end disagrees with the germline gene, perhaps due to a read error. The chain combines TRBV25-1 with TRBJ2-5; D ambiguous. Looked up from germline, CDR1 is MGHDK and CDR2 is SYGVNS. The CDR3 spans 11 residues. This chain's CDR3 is CASSEWSPEFF. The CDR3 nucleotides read TGTGCCAGCAGTGAATGGTCCCCTGAGTTCTTC. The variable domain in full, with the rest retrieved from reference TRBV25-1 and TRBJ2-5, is EADIYQTPRYLVIGTGKKITLECSQTMGHDKMYWYQQDPGMELHLIHYSYGVNSTEKGDLSSESTVSRIRTEHFPLTLESARPSHTSQYLCASSEWSPEFFGPGTRLLVL.

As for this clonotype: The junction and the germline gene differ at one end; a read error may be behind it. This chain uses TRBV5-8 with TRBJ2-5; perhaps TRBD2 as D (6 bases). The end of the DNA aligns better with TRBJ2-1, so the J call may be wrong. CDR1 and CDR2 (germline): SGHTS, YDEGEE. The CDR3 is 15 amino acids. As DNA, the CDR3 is TGTGCCAGCAGCCCTCCTAGCGTGTCCTACAACGAGCAGTTCTTC. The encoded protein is CASSPPSVSYNEQFF.

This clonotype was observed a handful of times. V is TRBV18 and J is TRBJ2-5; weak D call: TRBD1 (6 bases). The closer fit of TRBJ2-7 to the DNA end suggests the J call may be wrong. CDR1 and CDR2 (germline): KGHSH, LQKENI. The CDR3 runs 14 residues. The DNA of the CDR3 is TGTGCCAGCTCACCAGGGACATCGGAGTCCGAGCAGTACTTC. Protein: CASSPGTSESEQYF.

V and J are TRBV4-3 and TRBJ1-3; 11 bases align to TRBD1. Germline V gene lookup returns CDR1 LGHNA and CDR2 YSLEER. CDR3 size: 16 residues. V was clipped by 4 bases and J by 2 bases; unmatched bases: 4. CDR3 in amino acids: CASSRGQGVPGNTIYF. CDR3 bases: TGCGCCAGCAGCCGGGGACAGGGGGTCCCTGGAAACACCATATATTTT.

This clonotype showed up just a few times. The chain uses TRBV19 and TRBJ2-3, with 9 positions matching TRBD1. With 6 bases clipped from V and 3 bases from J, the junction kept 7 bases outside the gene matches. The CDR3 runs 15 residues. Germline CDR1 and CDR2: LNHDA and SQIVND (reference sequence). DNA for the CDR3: TGTGCCAGTAGCACCCCGGGACAGGGTACAGATACGCAGTATTTT. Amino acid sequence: CASSTPGQGTDTQYF. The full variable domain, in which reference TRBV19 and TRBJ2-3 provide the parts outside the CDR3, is DGGITQSPKYLFRKEGQNVTLSCEQNLNHDAMYWYRQDPGQGLRLIYYSQIVNDFQKGDIAEGYSVSREKKESFPLTVTSAQKNPTAFYLCASSTPGQGTDTQYFGPGTRLTVL.

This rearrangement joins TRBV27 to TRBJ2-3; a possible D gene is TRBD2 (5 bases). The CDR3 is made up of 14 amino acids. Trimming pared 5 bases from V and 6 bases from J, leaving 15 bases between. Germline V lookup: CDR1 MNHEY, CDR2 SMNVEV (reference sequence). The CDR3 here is CASSVMYSGDTQYF. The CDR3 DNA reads TGTGCCAGCAGTGTCATGTACTCGGGGGATACGCAGTATTTT.